The rows below give T cell receptor beta chains drawn from one sample of a study of OX40 agonist ivuxolimab in advanced cancers. The method was immunoSEQ multiplex PCR; TCRdb's version includes in-frame clones alone and lacks a portion of them. The data contain about 50,000 clones, about 90% of them singletons. This specimen consisted of CD4+ or CD8+ T cells sorted from blood, obtained in a trial of the OX40 agonist ivuxolimab. Receptors originate from an adult with an advanced solid tumor such as melanoma, head and neck, liver or kidney cancer. Both conserved end residues are part of each CDR3. D genes are given only for firm matches. Size tells how often a clone was seen (once, few, many) or the class of an expanded clone, and some rows leave it out.

. | TRBJ1-1 | TRBV10-2 | . | CASSDGGNTEAFF | TGCGCCAGCAGTGACGGGGGGAACACTGAAGCTTTCTTT
. | TRBJ1-5 | TRBV15 | . | CATSREGLKLNQPQHF | TGTGCCACCAGCAGAGAAGGGCTAAAACTCAATCAGCCCCAGCATTTT
TRBD1 | TRBJ2-5 | TRBV30 | . | CAWSRTGAVETQYF | TGTGCCTGGAGTCGGACAGGGGCTGTGGAGACCCAGTACTTC
. | TRBJ1-1 | TRBV5-4 | once | CASSLGGRGDFF | TGTGCCAGCAGCTTGGGGGGTCGCGGGGATTTCTTT
. | TRBJ2-2 | TRBV7-2 | . | CASSLPVTGELFF | TGTGCCAGCAGCTTGCCAGTCACCGGGGAGCTGTTTTTT
TRBD1 | TRBJ2-7 | TRBV7-8 | . | CASSLGQGAYEQYF | TGTGCCAGCAGCTTAGGGCAGGGGGCCTACGAGCAGTACTTC
. | TRBJ2-7 | TRBV10-1 | . | CASSESQAYEQYF | TGCGCCAGCAGTGAGTCGCAGGCCTACGAGCAGTACTTC
. | TRBJ2-1 | TRBV29-1 | . | CSVDQRSYNEQFF | TGCAGCGTTGACCAGCGGAGCTACAATGAGCAGTTCTTC
TRBD2 | TRBJ2-7 | TRBV6-5 | . | CASSYSVAGGREQYF | TGTGCCAGCAGTTACTCGGTGGCGGGAGGCCGTGAGCAGTACTTC
. | TRBJ2-3 | TRBV5-1 | . | CASSMVDTQYF | TGCGCCAGCAGTATGGTAGATACGCAGTATTTT
TRBD1 | TRBJ1-2 | TRBV19 | once | CASSGGQWTRGYTF | TGTGCCAGTAGTGGGGGACAGTGGACTCGGGGCTACACCTTC
. | TRBJ2-2 | TRBV27 | . | CASSLSVGSNTGELFF | TGTGCCAGCAGTTTATCTGTGGGGTCGAACACCGGGGAGCTGTTTTTT
TRBD2 | TRBJ2-1 | TRBV11-2 | few | CASSSPAGLAGLYEQFF | TGTGCCAGCAGCTCGCCGGCCGGACTAGCGGGACTTTATGAGCAGTTCTTC
. | TRBJ2-3 | TRBV6-1 | . | CASSDYRDRTDTQYF | TGTGCCAGCAGTGATTATCGGGACCGCACAGATACGCAGTATTTT
. | TRBJ2-7 | TRBV7-2 | few | CASSLAFEQYF | TGTGCCAGCAGCTTAGCGTTTGAGCAGTACTTC
. | TRBJ2-1 | TRBV19 | . | CASSISHLGLRFF | TGTGCCAGTAGTATAAGTCATTTGGGTTTGCGGTTCTTC
. | TRBJ2-7 | TRBV10-2 | . | CASRERRDGPYEQYF | TGCGCCAGCAGAGAGCGCCGGGACGGCCCCTACGAGCAGTACTTC
TRBD1 | TRBJ1-4 | TRBV18 | . | CASSPQGAREKLFF | TGTGCCAGCTCCCCACAGGGGGCTAGGGAAAAACTGTTTTTT
TRBD1 | TRBJ2-3 | TRBV7-3 | . | CASSLGQGPTDTQYF | TGTGCCAGCAGCTTGGGACAGGGGCCCACAGATACGCAGTATTTT
. | TRBJ2-3 | TRBV4-1 | . | CASSQDPQSSEPDTQYF | TGCGCCAGCAGCCAAGACCCCCAATCGTCGGAGCCAGATACGCAGTATTTT
. | TRBJ2-7 | TRBV28 | . | CASSSVGVTSSYEQYF | TGTGCCAGCAGTTCCGTCGGGGTTACAAGCTCCTACGAGCAGTACTTC
. | TRBJ1-1 | TRBV27 | . | CASRVYEGNTEAFF | TGTGCCAGCAGGGTGTACGAAGGGAACACTGAAGCTTTCTTT
. | TRBJ2-1 | TRBV7-2 | . | CASSLGPGREQFF | TGTGCCAGCAGCCTAGGCCCGGGCCGTGAGCAGTTCTTC
. | TRBJ1-2 | TRBV28 | . | CASSLAANYGYTF | TGTGCCAGCAGTTTAGCAGCTAACTATGGCTACACCTTC
TRBD1 | TRBJ2-7 | TRBV6-6 | . | CATRDSPYEQYF | TGTGCCACCCGGGACAGCCCCTACGAGCAGTACTTC
TRBD2 | TRBJ2-2 | TRBV29-1 | . | CSVASGSNTGELFF | TGCAGCGTTGCTAGCGGGTCGAACACCGGGGAGCTGTTTTTT